Listed here is a single TCR beta chain. The data stem from a study of blood T cell repertoires in COVID-19. Study summary: COVID-19 samples, acute and convalescent, were from the United States, Italy and Spain.

Germline V gene lookup returns CDR1 SGHRS and CDR2 YFSETQ. The CDR3 spans 13 residues. V gave up 4 bases and J gave up 8 bases; unmatched junction bases: 5. As originally analysed: How many nucleated cells were present was estimated from reference gene primer amplification. Profiled with immunoSEQ multiplex PCR; TCRdb holds only in-frame clones, not every one. V and J calls and clone size are as listed in that table; D and trimming were resolved from the DNA. This sample has under 90,000 clones, with over 70% found just once. The receptor's source is a man aged 50 to 60 with active or convalescent COVID-19. The V and J genes are TRBV5-1 and TRBJ1-3; the match to TRBD1 covers 8 bases. Sequencing was carried out using peripheral blood. Here the CDR3 reads CASSPGGQDTIYF. In nucleotides, the CDR3 is TGCGCCAGCAGCCCAGGGGGCCAGGACACCATATATTTT.